This T cell receptor beta chain was profiled in a study of CD8 T cells in Susac syndrome. Trimming cost V 10 bases and J 7 bases, with 13 bases left between them. The CDR3 sequence is 11 residues long. CDR1 ENHRY and CDR2 SYGVKD come from the germline V gene. Stable or active relapsing-remitting multiple sclerosis, untreated and meeting revised McDonald criteria, defined the controls. Bulk CD8+ and CD4+ cells came from magnetic negative isolation; CD8+ TEMRA by FACS. With random hexamers, roughly 0.45 to 1 ug RNA was reverse transcribed. One entry per CDR3 protein, called by TCRdb with MiXCR from the immunoSEQ multiplex PCR reads. The top ten hold 0.11% of the sample, which has some 300,000 distinct CDR3 sequences, 70% to 90% seen once.

The sequenced sample consisted of CD8+ T cells from PBMCs. The chain employs TRBV10-3 and TRBJ1-2; a possible D gene is TRBD1 (5 bases). The clonotype was recovered from a human donor with multiple sclerosis. CDR3 sequence reads: CASLSGIGYTF. The CDR3 DNA is TGTGCCAGCCTCTCAGGGATTGGCTACACCTTC.